This T cell receptor (beta chain) was recovered during a study of metastatic and nonmetastatic thyroid tumors. Study as a whole: Repertoire comparison spanned blood and tumor or nodule tissue of malignant and benign thyroid patients.

In the original workflow: Building a distant-metastasis classifier for papillary thyroid cancer drew on CDR3 differences across clinicopathological groups. TCRdb reassembled clones from the PCR reads with MiXCR. It is TCRdb's table, rather than the study itself, that gives the V and J calls and clone size. Here the sample spans about 56,000 clones, roughly 30% being singletons. The germline V and J ends were trimmed by 6 bases and 0 bases, with 12 bases remaining between them. Per germline, CDR1 SGHTA and CDR2 FQGNSA. The CDR3 covers 14 residues. In its sample, this clone was seen once. Its antigen is unknown. No treatment had been given to any patient before thyroid surgery. Study-wide findings and caveats: Malignant thyroid tumors reportedly had TCR beta diversity that was significantly higher than in benign nodules, in blood and tumor.

The clonotype comes from a female donor with papillary thyroid cancer or a benign thyroid nodule (not recorded which). Some clones in this sample may be carry-over from other donors' samples. The chain is built from TRBV7-2 and TRBJ2-7; the D gene is possibly TRBD2 (6 bases). The sequenced sample was blood. The DNA of the CDR3 is TGTGCCAGCAGGCGGGACCCCACCTCCTACGAGCAGTACTTC. It translates to CASRRDPTSYEQYF.